These 26 T cell receptor beta chains were sequenced from one sample in a study of T cell responses to AZD1222 COVID-19 vaccine. Clones were sequenced by immunoSEQ multiplex PCR, and TCRdb holds only the in-frame ones, with some missing. The sample contains around 180,000 clones, 75% to 95% of which appear only once. Material: peripheral blood, obtained on day 0 of AZD1222 vaccination. The receptors originated from an adult in good health.

The J gene is TRBJ2-1, the V gene TRBV29-1; 11 positions agree with TRBD2. This CDR3 has 17 residues. The junction had 13 bases not matched to a gene; V was cut back by 4 bases and J by 5 bases. Germline V gene lookup returns CDR1 SQVTM and CDR2 ANQGSEA. CDR3 bases: TGCAGCGTTGGTTCCCAACAGACTAGCGGGGAGGACAATGAGCAGTTCTTC. This codes for CSVGSQQTSGEDNEQFF.

The chain links TRBV2 to TRBJ1-6; a possible D gene is TRBD1 (6 bases). From germline, CDR1 is SNHLY and CDR2 FYNNEI. The CDR3 is 14 residues long. Trimming stripped 6 bases from V and 6 bases from J, with 12 bases between. The CDR3: CASSAGEGNSPLHF. CDR3 DNA sequence: TGTGCCAGCAGCGCAGGGGAAGGTAATTCACCCCTCCACTTT.

This chain links TRBV11-2 with TRBJ2-3; 13 bases match TRBD2. This CDR3 comprises 15 residues. Unmatched junction bases numbered 2, after V lost 5 bases and J lost 3 bases. CDR1 SGHAT and CDR2 FQNNGV come from the germline V gene. The CDR3 bases are TGTGCCAGCAGCCGGACTAGCGGGGGTACAGATACGCAGTATTTT. Its translation: CASSRTSGGTDTQYF. Full variable domain (rest looked up from reference TRBV11-2 and TRBJ2-3): EAGVAQSPRYKIIEKRQSVAFWCNPISGHATLYWYQQILGQGPKLLIQFQNNGVVDDSQLPKDRFSAERLKGVDSTLKIQPAKLEDSAVYLCASSRTSGGTDTQYFGPGTRLTVL.

The rearrangement uses TRBV9 and TRBJ2-7; TRBD2 matches at 7 bases. The CDR3 loop spans 15 amino acids. V shed 1 base, J shed 3 bases, and the junction held 7 bases outside the gene matches. Germline lookup yields CDR1 SGDLS and CDR2 YYNGEE. Written as DNA, the CDR3 is TGTGCCAGCAGCGTAAGCGGTGGGGGGGACTACGAGCAGTACTTC. Translation gives CASSVSGGGDYEQYF.

The chain links TRBV3-1 (or the pseudogene TRBV3-2) to TRBJ1-6, with D tentatively TRBD1 (5 bases). This CDR3 comprises 14 residues. The germline V gene has CDR1 LGHDT and CDR2 YNNKEL (reference sequence). V dropped 1 base and J dropped 6 bases, with 7 bases sitting between them. CDR3 DNA sequence: TGTGCCAGCAGCCAAGGAGACAGTAATTCACCCCTCCACTTT. It encodes CASSQGDSNSPLHF.

The chain links TRBV7-2 to TRBJ2-7, with D perhaps TRBD1 (7 bases). Trimming took 4 bases from V and 3 from J, leaving 10 bases between them. CDR1 is SGHTA and CDR2 is FQGNSA in the germline V gene. This CDR3 is built from 13 residues. CDR3 DNA sequence: TGTGCCAGCAGCTCAGGGGGGCTCTACGAGCAGTACTTC. It codes for CASSSGGLYEQYF.

V gene TRBV21-1 combines with J gene TRBJ1-1; the tabulated D call, TRBD1, remains unverified against the DNA. TRBV21-1 is noted as a pseudogene. The CDR3 runs to 16 residues. In DNA, the CDR3 is TGTGCCAGCAGCACCCGGACAGGGGATGGGAACACTGAAGCTTTCTTT. Translated: CASSTRTGDGNTEAFF.

The chain uses TRBV12-3 or TRBV12-4 and TRBJ1-5; the D is unclear. V gave up 6 bases and J gave up 1 base, with 4 bases separating them. The CDR3 spans 12 residues. In DNA, the CDR3 is TGTGCCAGCAGAGACAGCAATCAGCCCCAGCATTTT. Translation: CASRDSNQPQHF.

The chain couples TRBV7-2 to TRBJ1-1; possibly TRBD1 for D (5 bases). The CDR3 sequence is 15 residues long. Trimming removed 5 bases at V and 5 bases at J, with 18 bases between. Germline V CDR1 and CDR2: SGHTA, FQGNSA. The CDR3 DNA reads as TGTGCCAGCAGCATGGAAGGACACGCACCGACTGAAGCTTTCTTT. Protein sequence: CASSMEGHAPTEAFF.

The CDR3 reads CASSQDENSGYGYTF. The DNA for the CDR3 is TGCGCCAGCAGCCAAGATGAGAATTCAGGCTATGGCTACACCTTC. The chain uses TRBV4-1 and TRBJ1-2; D is unclear. Germline V gene lookup returns CDR1 MGHRA and CDR2 YSYEKL. This CDR3 spans 15 amino acids. V dropped 0 bases and J dropped 4 bases, with 12 bases sitting between them.

This chain links TRBV6-2 or TRBV6-3 with TRBJ2-1; unclear D gene. This CDR3 has 16 amino acids. V was shortened by 0 bases and J by 3 bases, with 12 bases between the two germline ends. CDR1 and CDR2 (germline): MNHEY, SVGEGT. Written as DNA, the CDR3 is TGTGCCAGCAGTTACTCGAGGTCATCCCTCTACAATGAGCAGTTCTTC. It specifies CASSYSRSSLYNEQFF.

The chain has TRBV27 and TRBJ1-2; D might be TRBD1 (5 bases). The length of the CDR3 is 15 residues. The V end lost 0 bases, the J end lost 5 bases, and 13 bases lay between the germline ends. The V gene's germline CDR1 is MNHEY and CDR2 SMNVEV (reference sequence). DNA for the CDR3: TGTGCCAGCAGTTTATCGGGGTTAACAGGTTATGGCTACACCTTC. Residues: CASSLSGLTGYGYTF.

The V gene is TRBV7-2, the J gene TRBJ2-3, with 8 bases lining up with TRBD2. Germline CDR1 is SGHTA and CDR2 is FQGNSA. V gave up 5 bases and J gave up 4 bases; unmatched junction bases: 17. The CDR3 has 18 residues. The CDR3 reads CASSRPLAGHWGADTQYF. CDR3 DNA sequence: TGTGCCAGCAGCAGACCATTAGCGGGGCATTGGGGCGCAGATACGCAGTATTTT.

This chain links TRBV7-8 with TRBJ1-2; no firm D call. The CDR3 is made up of 12 amino acids. V was trimmed by 5 bases and J by 4 bases, leaving 8 bases between them. CDR1 is SGHVS, CDR2 FQNEAQ, per germline. The CDR3 loop reads CASSLQSYGYTF. The CDR3 region has the DNA TGTGCCAGCAGCCTACAGAGCTATGGCTACACCTTC.

The V and J genes are TRBV5-1 and TRBJ2-7; D possibly corresponds to TRBD2 (5 bases). V lost 5 bases to trimming and J lost 2 bases, with 14 bases between them. Germline V gives CDR1 SGHRS, CDR2 YFSETQ. This CDR3 has 14 residues. The CDR3 DNA reads as TGCGCCAGCAGGACTACAAACCCACCCTACGAGCAGTACTTC. Its protein is CASRTTNPPYEQYF.

This chain links TRBV6-5 with TRBJ1-1; D gene ambiguous. Germline V gene lookup returns CDR1 MNHEY and CDR2 SVGAGI. V lost 0 bases and J lost 1, with 6 bases in between. This CDR3 comprises 14 residues. CDR3 in amino acids: CASSYSPGNTEAFF. DNA of the CDR3: TGTGCCAGCAGTTACTCGCCGGGGAACACTGAAGCTTTCTTT.

The table lists this clone with a few counts. The chain joins TRBV29-1 to TRBJ2-5; unclear D gene. V was clipped by 6 bases and J by 1 base, with 6 bases between them. The CDR3 covers 11 residues. CDR1 and CDR2 from the germline V gene are SQVTM and ANQGSEA. The CDR3 protein is CSVQPQETQYF. The DNA for the CDR3 is TGCAGCGTGCAGCCCCAAGAGACCCAGTACTTC.

The chain joins TRBV6-5 to TRBJ2-2; D might be TRBD2 (6 bases). The CDR3 is 16 residues long. V lost 4 bases to trimming and J lost 1 base, with 13 bases between them. Germline V gives CDR1 MNHEY, CDR2 SVGAGI. The CDR3 here is CASSFTGLLNTGELFF. The CDR3, as DNA: TGTGCCAGCAGTTTTACGGGACTGCTGAACACCGGGGAGCTGTTTTTT.

This clone was recorded only once. The chain has TRBV20-1 and TRBJ2-3; TRBD2 aligns across 9 bases. The germline CDR1 and CDR2 sequences are DFQATT and SNEGSKA (reference sequence). The CDR3 spans 16 residues. Unmatched junction bases numbered 7, after V lost 3 bases and J lost 0 bases. The CDR3 region has the DNA TGCAGTGCTAGTTGGGCGGGGGGGCCCAGCACAGATACGCAGTATTTT. The encoded protein is CSASWAGGPSTDTQYF.

This chain connects TRBV6-5 to TRBJ2-5; D could derive from TRBD1 or TRBD2 (6 bases each). The germline V gene has CDR1 MNHEY and CDR2 SVGAGI. The V end was cut by 8 bases, the J end by 5 bases, with 21 bases between. The CDR3 runs 15 residues. CDR3 sequence (DNA): TGTGCCAGCGGGGGACATCAATCGGGGAGGGAGACCCAGTACTTC. This translates into CASGGHQSGRETQYF.

Notes on this clone: Additional DNA sequences in this sample encode the identical CDR3. The rearrangement joins TRBV5-1 to TRBJ2-3; TRBD2 aligns across 7 bases. This CDR3 contains 13 residues. Trimming cost V 4 bases and J 6 bases; bases outside gene matches: 5. Germline V CDR1 and CDR2: SGHRS, YFSETQ. The CDR3 reads CASSLAGEDTQYF. In nucleotides, the CDR3 is TGCGCCAGCAGCCTTGCGGGGGAGGATACGCAGTATTTT.

The CDR3 DNA reads TGTGCCAGCAGCTATAAGACAGGTTGGGAGCAGTACTTC. Amino acid sequence: CASSYKTGWEQYF. This chain uses TRBV7-2 with TRBJ2-7; tentative D call: TRBD1 (6 bases). Germline CDR1 is SGHTA and CDR2 is FQGNSA. The CDR3 loop spans 13 amino acids. V was cut by 4 bases and J by 7 bases, with 14 bases left in between.

In this sample, this clone turned up once. This rearrangement joins TRBV27 to TRBJ2-3, with a tentative D call TRBD1 (6 bases). Between the trimmed V and J ends, which lost 8 bases and 6 bases, there was a span of 18 bases. The CDR3 sequence is 14 residues long. The V gene's germline CDR1 is MNHEY and CDR2 SMNVEV (reference sequence). This chain's CDR3 is CASGGRPSSDTQYF. The CDR3 DNA follows: TGTGCCAGCGGGGGCAGACCCTCCTCGGATACGCAGTATTTT.

The chain is built from TRBV7-6 and TRBJ1-4; the D gene is possibly TRBD1 (6 bases). This CDR3 is 15 amino acids long. Trimming pared 4 bases from V and 6 bases from J, leaving 15 bases between. Germline V gene lookup returns CDR1 SGHVS and CDR2 FNYEAQ. The CDR3 here is CASSSQTGTYEKLFF. For the CDR3, the DNA is TGTGCCAGCAGCTCACAAACCGGGACATATGAAAAACTGTTTTTT.

This chain joins TRBV7-8 and TRBJ1-6, with D perhaps matching TRBD1 (5 bases). Trimming shortened V by 3 bases and J by 7 bases, and 13 bases separated the two germline ends. The CDR3 runs to 15 residues. Looked up from germline, CDR1 is SGHVS and CDR2 is FQNEAQ. CDR3 sequence reads: CASSFRDRENSPLHF. CDR3 nucleotide sequence: TGTGCCAGCAGCTTCCGGGACCGAGAAAATTCACCCCTCCACTTT.

This clone appeared once. Other nucleotide sequences in the sample specify the same CDR3. The V gene is TRBV6-2 or TRBV6-3, the J gene TRBJ1-2; D not certain. V shed 0 bases and J shed 2 bases, with 10 bases lying between them. Germline values: CDR1 MNHEY, CDR2 SVGEGT. CDR3 length: 15 residues. The chain's CDR3 is CASSYSRGANYGYTF. In nucleotides, the CDR3 is TGTGCCAGCAGTTACTCGCGCGGTGCCAACTATGGCTACACCTTC.